The 14 T cell receptor beta chains below were found in one sample sequenced in a study of Ad26.COV2.S vaccination and SARS-CoV-2 variants. Method: immunoSEQ multiplex PCR; TCRdb's copy keeps in-frame clones and lacks some. The sample holds about 410,000 clones; 89% are singletons and the top ten take under 2%. The treatment is: around 19 received Ad26.COV2.S at low or high dose, single or two shots; 5 received placebo; per-sample allocation not given. On day 63 after the first injection, vaccine and placebo recipients gave samples. The sample was peripheral blood, taken in a trial of Ad26.COV2.S vaccine versus placebo. The receptors originated from a person between 18 and 60 years old who received the Ad26.COV2.S COVID-19 vaccine or a placebo.

The chain has TRBV5-1 and TRBJ2-1; TRBD1 aligns across 10 bases. The CDR3 consists of 15 residues. Germline CDR1 reads SGHRS; CDR2 reads YFSETQ. J was trimmed by 2 bases and V by 3 bases; bases with no gene match: 2. The CDR3 DNA reads TGCGCCAGCAGCTCCGGGACAGGGGCCTACAATGAGCAGTTCTTC. Amino acids: CASSSGTGAYNEQFF. Combining the CDR3 with reference TRBV5-1 and TRBJ2-1 gives the whole variable domain KAGVTQTPRYLIKTRGQQVTLSCSPISGHRSVSWYQQTPGQGLQFLFEYFSETQRNKGNFPGRFSGRQFSNSRSEMNVSTLELGDSALYLCASSSGTGAYNEQFFGPGTRLTVL.

This chain uses TRBV7-3 with TRBJ1-2; 11 bases align to TRBD1. CDR3 size: 17 residues. J was trimmed by 8 bases and V by 0 bases; bases with no gene match: 11. Germline V CDR1 and CDR2: SGHTA, FQGTGA. CDR3 residues: CASSLTPGQGAGRGYTF. CDR3 sequence (DNA): TGTGCCAGCAGCTTAACGCCCGGACAGGGGGCCGGGAGAGGCTACACCTTC.

CDR3 in DNA: TGCGCCAGCAGCTTAGACACAGGACAGCCCCAGCATTTT. This gives the protein CASSLDTGQPQHF. The chain combines TRBV5-1 with TRBJ1-5; D perhaps matches TRBD1 (5 bases). The V gene lost 2 bases and the J gene lost 7 bases, with 10 bases spanning the gap. Germline CDR1 SGHRS, CDR2 YFSETQ. This CDR3 contains 13 residues.

The chain has TRBV29-1 and TRBJ1-6; 9 bases align to TRBD1. The V segment lost 6 bases and the J segment 7 bases; nucleotides outside the gene matches: 4. CDR1 and CDR2 from the germline V gene are SQVTM and ANQGSEA. The CDR3 is 13 amino acids. CDR3 region: CSVAGTGNSPLHF. In DNA, the CDR3 is TGCAGCGTCGCCGGGACAGGGAATTCACCCCTCCACTTT.

This chain links TRBV28 with TRBJ2-7; D ambiguous. Trimming took 2 bases from V and 3 from J, leaving 5 bases between them. Per the germline V gene, CDR1 is MDHEN and CDR2 is SYDVKM. The CDR3 covers 12 residues. CDR3 sequence reads: CASSLSFYEQYF. In DNA, the CDR3 is TGTGCCAGCAGTTTAAGTTTCTACGAGCAGTACTTC.

This chain uses TRBV10-3 with TRBJ2-1; no definite D call. This CDR3 spans 14 amino acids. V lost 0 bases to trimming and J lost 10 bases, with 13 bases between them. Germline-derived CDR1 and CDR2 are ENHRY and SYGVKD. The CDR3 sequence: CAISESTWEGEQFF. CDR3 DNA: TGTGCCATCAGTGAGTCGACTTGGGAAGGAGAGCAGTTCTTC.

V usage is TRBV19 and J usage is TRBJ2-3; the D is unclear. Germline CDR1 LNHDA, CDR2 SQIVND (reference sequence). This CDR3 spans 15 amino acids. V lost 1 base to trimming and J lost 1 base, with 9 bases between them. CDR3 residues: CASSIGGARTDTQYF. CDR3 DNA sequence: TGTGCCAGTAGTATAGGAGGAGCGCGCACAGATACGCAGTATTTT.

The chain uses TRBV7-9 and TRBJ2-1; 10 positions match TRBD2. Per the germline V gene, CDR1 is SEHNR and CDR2 is FQNEAQ (reference sequence). With 5 bases clipped from V and 0 bases from J, the junction kept 10 bases outside the gene matches. The CDR3 consists of 18 residues. Here the CDR3 reads CASSRSSGRVSSYNEQFF. DNA of the CDR3: TGTGCCAGCAGCCGATCCAGCGGGAGGGTTAGCTCCTACAATGAGCAGTTCTTC. Combining the CDR3 with reference TRBV7-9 and TRBJ2-1 gives the whole variable domain DTGVSQNPRHKITKRGQNVTFRCDPISEHNRLYWYRQTLGQGPEFLTYFQNEAQLEKSRLLSDRFSAERPKGSFSTLEIQRTEQGDSAMYLCASSRSSGRVSSYNEQFFGPGTRLTVL.

The chain combines TRBV24-1 with TRBJ2-1, with D perhaps TRBD1 (6 bases). Germline CDR1 reads KGHDR; CDR2 reads SFDVKD. V dropped 1 base and J dropped 2 bases, with 11 bases sitting between them. CDR3 length equals 16 residues. The CDR3 loop is CATSDFSGDTYNEQFF. The CDR3 nucleotides read TGTGCCACCAGTGATTTTTCAGGGGATACCTACAATGAGCAGTTCTTC.

The chain couples TRBV9 to TRBJ1-2, with D tentatively TRBD1 (5 bases). CDR1 is SGDLS, CDR2 YYNGEE, per germline. The V gene lost 4 bases and the J gene lost 3 bases, with 13 bases spanning the gap. This CDR3 contains 14 residues. CDR3 residues: CASSPGGADYGYTF. The CDR3 nucleotides read TGTGCCAGCAGCCCCGGCGGGGCGGACTATGGCTACACCTTC.

This rearrangement joins TRBV28 to TRBJ2-2; 7 bases match TRBD2. The CDR3 runs to 14 residues. Germline values: CDR1 MDHEN, CDR2 SYDVKM. J was trimmed by 5 bases and V by 11 bases; bases with no gene match: 11. The CDR3 sequence is CAGGVGSRTGELFF. The DNA for the CDR3 is TGTGCCGGGGGGGTAGGGAGTCGGACCGGGGAGCTGTTTTTT.

V usage is TRBV30 and J usage is TRBJ2-3; D unresolved. Germline-derived CDR1 and CDR2 are GTSNPN and SVGIG (reference sequence). This CDR3 contains 13 residues. V was trimmed by 1 base and J by 2 bases, leaving 7 bases between them. CDR3 amino acids: CAWSATVTDTQYF. Written as DNA, the CDR3 is TGTGCCTGGAGTGCTACAGTCACAGATACGCAGTATTTT.

This rearrangement joins TRBV28 to TRBJ2-3; TRBD2 aligns across 13 bases. Per germline, CDR1 MDHEN and CDR2 SYDVKM. Trimming took 5 bases from V and 2 from J; bases not matched to a gene: 19. The CDR3 loop spans 21 amino acids. CDR3 amino acids: CASSLPGLAGEGGVVTDTQYF. The CDR3 DNA is TGTGCCAGCAGTCTACCCGGACTAGCGGGAGAGGGTGGGGTGGTCACAGATACGCAGTATTTT.

V and J are TRBV7-6 and TRBJ2-3, with TRBD2 identical over 12 bases. The CDR3 sequence is 18 residues long. The V gene end was trimmed by 0 bases and the J gene end by 4 bases; junction bases not matched to a gene: 8. From germline, CDR1 is SGHVS and CDR2 FNYEAQ. DNA for the CDR3: TGTGCCAGCAGCTTAGCGCAGACTAGCGGGAGCGGGGCAGATACGCAGTATTTT. Amino acids: CASSLAQTSGSGADTQYF.